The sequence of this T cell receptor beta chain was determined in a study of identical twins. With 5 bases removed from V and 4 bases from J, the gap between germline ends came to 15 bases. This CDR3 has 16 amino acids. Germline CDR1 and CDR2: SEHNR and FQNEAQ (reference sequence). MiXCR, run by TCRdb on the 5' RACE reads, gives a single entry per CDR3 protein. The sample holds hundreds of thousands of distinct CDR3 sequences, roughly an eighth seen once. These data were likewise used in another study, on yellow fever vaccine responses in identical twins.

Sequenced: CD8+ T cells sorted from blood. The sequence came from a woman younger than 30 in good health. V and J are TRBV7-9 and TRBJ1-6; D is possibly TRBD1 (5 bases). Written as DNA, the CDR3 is TGTGCCAGCAGCGCATCCGGGACGGAATATAATTCACCCCTCCACTTT. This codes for CASSASGTEYNSPLHF. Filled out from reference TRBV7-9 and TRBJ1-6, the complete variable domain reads DTGVSQNPRHKITKRGQNVTFRCDPISEHNRLYWYRQTLGQGPEFLTYFQNEAQLEKSRLLSDRFSAERPKGSFSTLEIQRTEQGDSAMYLCASSASGTEYNSPLHFGNGTRLTVT.